One T cell receptor (beta chain) is described in this entry. The antigen this receptor binds is unknown. The record has no base qualities; no much larger clone is one base away. For sequencing of the TCRbeta CDR3 region, genomic DNA was extracted from the sorted cells. TCRbeta CDR3 regions were sequenced using the immunoSEQ Assay. The table was pulled from immuneACCESS by TCRdb, which kept in-frame rearrangements only. Such tables lose some clones; where checked, under half of the loss comes from unresolved V genes, and the rest has no known cause. The sample data list 75,000 to 95,000 clones, and around 80% of these were observed just once. Of the sample, around 0.5% is held by the ten largest clones. The trial excluded patients who had a history of autoimmune disease or who were on systemic immunosuppression. Peripheral blood for TCR sequencing was collected from all dose cohorts at baseline, on cycle 4 day 1, and on cycle 7 day 1. Samples were obtained from an open-label, multicenter, first-in-human phase I dose-escalation trial of ivuxolimab. Adults with locally advanced or metastatic melanoma, renal cell, hepatocellular, or head and neck squamous cell carcinoma were enrolled in the trial. CD4+ and CD8+ T cells were sorted separately from peripheral blood before TCR sequencing.

This entry is derived from a study of OX40 agonist ivuxolimab in advanced cancers. About the study as a whole: Ivuxolimab was a fully human IgG2 agonistic monoclonal antibody targeting the costimulatory receptor OX40 (CD134). Intravenous ivuxolimab was administered to patients every 2 weeks at six dose levels: 0.01, 0.1, 0.3, 1.5, 3 and 10 mg/kg. Peripheral TCRbeta sequencing aimed to test whether ivuxolimab altered TCR sequence diversity and caused clonal T-cell expansion. Three dose-escalation patients achieved partial responses, one with hepatocellular carcinoma and two with cutaneous melanoma. The dose-escalation cohort was 80% to 90% male with a mean age of around 62 years, ranging from roughly 20 to 80. Prior anti-PD-1, anti-PD-L1 or anti-CTLA-4 therapy was permitted, and checkpoint inhibitors had been received by 30% to 40% of dose-escalation patients. The monotherapy dose-escalation portion (N of about 50 patients) of the phase I ivuxolimab trial is reported in the paper. Among the roughly 52 dose-escalation patients, some 20 had hepatocellular carcinoma, roughly 15 melanoma, 9 renal cell carcinoma and 9 head and neck cancer.

Broad study findings and their caveats: Antigen specificity was not determined for the clonally expanded peripheral T cells. In partial responders in the 0.1-3.0 mg/kg groups, normalized peripheral clonal expansion was found to be among the lowest, especially among CD8+ T cells. At doses from 0.1 to 3.0 mg/kg, clonal expansion was seen in both CD4+ and CD8+ blood T cells between baseline and week 6. After ivuxolimab, CD8+ T cells had more expanded clones than CD4+ T cells on average. Low levels of normalized T-cell clonal expansion were also seen in some patients who did not respond.

Based on the germline V gene, the CDR1 and CDR2 sequences are SGHAT and FQNNGV. V loses 5 bases at its end and J loses 0 bases; junction bases beyond the gene matches: 2. Measured from the cysteine to the phenylalanine, the CDR3 is 14 residues long. Just the 42-base CDR3 DNA is kept, in frame starting at base 1. The sequencing here drew on CD4+ or CD8+ T cells sorted from blood, taken in a trial of the OX40 agonist ivuxolimab. The sequence was obtained from an adult with an advanced solid tumor such as melanoma, head and neck, liver or kidney cancer. The chain is made from TRBV11-2 and TRBJ2-3, and 7 bases in between align with TRBD1. CDR3 protein: CASSQGQSTDTQYF. The sequenced DNA: TGTGCCAGCAGCCAGGGACAGAGCACAGATACGCAGTATTTT. With all but the CDR3 taken from the reference TRBV11-2 and TRBJ2-3 genes, the full variable domain is: EAGVAQSPRYKIIEKRQSVAFWCNPISGHATLYWYQQILGQGPKLLIQFQNNGVVDDSQLPKDRFSAERLKGVDSTLKIQPAKLEDSAVYLCASSQGQSTDTQYFGPGTRLTVL.